This T cell receptor (beta chain) was obtained from a study of T cells after yellow fever vaccination. Study outcomes and limitations: Most clones from primary vaccination were detected again post-booster (almost 98% CD4, about 85% CD8).

Worth noting for this clonotype: Antigen unknown.

The CDR3 is 14 amino acids. Germline V lookup: CDR1 MGHRA, CDR2 YSYEKL. The V and J ends lost 6 bases and 6 bases, in that order; junction bases with no gene match: 11. It was through 5'RACE template switching that TCR cDNA was made, with a universal primer site and UMIs added. TCRdb called the 5' RACE reads again in MiXCR, with one record for every CDR3 protein. The sample shows under 150,000 distinct CDR3 sequences, roughly 15% of them seen only once. The chain recombines TRBV4-1 with TRBJ2-7; 7 bases line up with TRBD1. This TCR derives from a young man who received the YFV17D yellow fever vaccine. The starting material was CD8+ T cells sorted from PBMCs, obtained 5 days after the yellow fever booster vaccination. This CDR3 is CASRERGPTGEQYF. The CDR3 DNA reads TGCGCCAGCAGGGAAAGGGGGCCGACGGGCGAGCAGTACTTC.